Below are 26 T cell receptor beta chains sequenced from a single sample in a study of cytotoxic CD8 clonotypes in ibrutinib-treated CLL. The assay was immunoSEQ multiplex PCR, and TCRdb's table has in-frame clones only and misses some. The data contain 65,000 to 85,000 clones, over 65% of them singletons. Source: PBMCs, taken after 24 months of ibrutinib treatment. The receptors shown here come from a human donor with chronic lymphocytic leukemia.

V usage is TRBV6-5 and J usage is TRBJ2-2; D is possibly TRBD1 (5 bases). The V gene's germline CDR1 is MNHEY and CDR2 SVGAGI. V lost 6 bases, J lost 6 bases, and 14 bases lay in between. The CDR3 is 14 amino acids. The CDR3 sequence: CASRRERGAGELFF. For the CDR3, the DNA is TGTGCCAGCAGGCGAGAAAGGGGTGCCGGGGAGCTGTTTTTT.

This clone was detected only once. The chain couples TRBV7-2 to TRBJ2-3; TRBD2 matches 11 bases. The CDR3 is 17 residues long. J lost 1 base, V lost 3 bases, and 6 bases had no gene match. Germline CDR1 and CDR2: SGHTA and FQGNSA. The CDR3 region is CASSFTGLAGGTDTQYF. The CDR3 bases are TGTGCCAGCAGCTTCACCGGACTAGCGGGTGGCACAGATACGCAGTATTTT.

This sequence joins TRBV5-4 and TRBJ2-7; 11 nucleotides align to TRBD2. This CDR3 region has 15 residues. Germline lookup yields CDR1 SGHNT and CDR2 YYREEE (reference sequence). Losses at the gene ends were 0 bases for V and 2 bases for J; bases not matched to a gene: 1. DNA of the CDR3: TGTGCCAGCAGCTTGGGTAGCGGGGGGGCCTACGAGCAGTACTTC. Translating gives CASSLGSGGAYEQYF. The entire variable domain, with the rest obtained from reference TRBV5-4 and TRBJ2-7, is as follows: ETGVTQSPTHLIKTRGQQVTLRCSSQSGHNTVSWYQQALGQGPQFIFQYYREEENGRGNFPPRFSGLQFPNYSSELNVNALELDDSALYLCASSLGSGGAYEQYFGPGTRLTVT.

This clone occurred once. The rearrangement links TRBV30 to TRBJ1-4; D not resolved. The CDR3 has 14 residues. The V end lost 5 bases, the J end lost 6 bases, and 16 bases lay between the germline ends. Germline lookup yields CDR1 GTSNPN and CDR2 SVGIG (reference sequence). The CDR3: CAWGEKGIDEKLFF. Written as DNA, the CDR3 is TGTGCCTGGGGGGAAAAGGGTATCGATGAAAAACTGTTTTTT.

This rearrangement joins TRBV7-3 to TRBJ2-2, with 9 nucleotides matching TRBD2. V was pared by 6 bases and J by 4 bases, with 3 bases of the junction left unmatched. Germline V lookup: CDR1 SGHTA, CDR2 FQGTGA. This CDR3 spans 14 amino acids. DNA for the CDR3: TGTGCCAGCAGTAATAGCGGGAGCACCGGGGAGCTGTTTTTT. Translated: CASSNSGSTGELFF.

This clone has only one observation. J is TRBJ2-3 and V is TRBV4-1, with 8 bases matching TRBD1. Germline CDR1 MGHRA, CDR2 YSYEKL. Trimming removed 4 bases from V and 7 bases from J; junction bases left unmatched: 10. This CDR3 comprises 15 residues. In DNA, the CDR3 is TGCGCCAGCAGCCCAGGGGACAGGCTTGTTAATACGCAGTATTTT. Translation gives CASSPGDRLVNTQYF.

Concerning this clone: Other DNA variants within this sample encode the same CDR3. The chain recombines TRBV11-2 with TRBJ2-1; the D is unclear. The CDR3 runs 13 residues. Deletions cut 2 bases from V and 6 bases from J, with 8 bases between. Germline CDR1 and CDR2: SGHAT and FQNNGV. The CDR3 here is CASSLSLGNEQFF. The CDR3 bases are TGTGCCAGCAGCTTATCTCTAGGCAATGAGCAGTTCTTC. The full variable domain, in which reference TRBV11-2 and TRBJ2-1 provide the parts outside the CDR3, is EAGVAQSPRYKIIEKRQSVAFWCNPISGHATLYWYQQILGQGPKLLIQFQNNGVVDDSQLPKDRFSAERLKGVDSTLKIQPAKLEDSAVYLCASSLSLGNEQFFGPGTRLTVL.

CDR3 amino acids: CASKTRGAAVGDEQFF. CDR3 sequence (DNA): TGTGCCAGCAAGACCAGAGGGGCGGCAGTTGGCGATGAGCAGTTCTTC. The V call is TRBV2, the J call TRBJ2-1; possibly TRBD1 or TRBD2 for D (5 bases each). The CDR3 runs 16 residues. Trimming removed 7 bases from V and 8 bases from J, with 24 bases in between. The germline V gene has CDR1 SNHLY and CDR2 FYNNEI.

The rearrangement joins TRBV9 to TRBJ2-5; 10 bases match TRBD1. The CDR3 has 18 residues. The V and J ends lost 1 base and 2 bases, in that order; junction bases with no gene match: 11. Germline V lookup: CDR1 SGDLS, CDR2 YYNGEE. CDR3 bases: TGTGCCAGCAGCGTACGGGGATGGGGACAGGGGACTCAAGAGACCCAGTACTTC. Its protein is CASSVRGWGQGTQETQYF.

The V call is TRBV6-5, the J call TRBJ2-5; 8 bases line up with TRBD1. Trimming at V came to 8 bases and at J to 4 bases, leaving 12 bases not matched to a gene. CDR1 is MNHEY and CDR2 is SVGAGI in the germline V gene. The CDR3 is made up of 15 amino acids. In DNA form, the CDR3 reads TGTGCCAGCCAGGGACAGGCGTGGCGTGCAGAGACCCAGTACTTC. It yields the protein CASQGQAWRAETQYF.

This clone was observed a single time. The J gene is TRBJ1-2, the V gene TRBV5-1, with 7 bases fitting TRBD1. The junction had 6 bases not matched to a gene; V was cut back by 4 bases and J by 0 bases. This CDR3 comprises 15 residues. The germline gives CDR1 SGHRS, CDR2 YFSETQ. The CDR3 DNA reads as TGCGCCAGCAGCGCCACAGGGGCAGCTAACTATGGCTACACCTTC. It yields the protein CASSATGAANYGYTF.

Worth noting for this clone: The junction departs from germline at one end; a sequencing error may be responsible. V gene TRBV15 combines with J gene TRBJ2-5; tentatively, D is TRBD1 or TRBD2 (5 bases each). The J call may be incorrect, as the DNA end agrees better with TRBJ2-7. The germline V gene has CDR1 LNHNV and CDR2 YYDKDF (reference sequence). The CDR3 is 13 amino acids. The CDR3: CATGRELAYEQYF. In DNA form, the CDR3 reads TGTGCCACCGGCAGGGAACTAGCCTACGAGCAGTACTTC.

V usage is TRBV7-2 and J usage is TRBJ2-7, with TRBD1 matching over 9 bases. The CDR3 covers 15 residues. Trimming removed 3 bases from V and 4 bases from J; junction bases left unmatched: 7. Germline V gives CDR1 SGHTA, CDR2 FQGNSA. CDR3: CASSFGTGPSYEQYF. Here the CDR3 DNA reads TGTGCCAGCAGCTTTGGGACAGGGCCCTCTTACGAGCAGTACTTC. Full variable domain (rest looked up from reference TRBV7-2 and TRBJ2-7): GAGVSQSPSNKVTEKGKDVELRCDPISGHTALYWYRQSLGQGLEFLIYFQGNSAPDKSGLPSDRFSAERTGGSVSTLTIQRTQQEDSAVYLCASSFGTGPSYEQYFGPGTRLTVT.

The chain has TRBV30 and TRBJ2-7; TRBD2 matches 11 bases. Unmatched junction bases numbered 5, after V lost 6 bases and J lost 1 base. The CDR3 runs 14 residues. Germline V gene lookup returns CDR1 GTSNPN and CDR2 SVGIG (reference sequence). Here the CDR3 DNA reads TGTGCCTGTGATCGGACTAGCGGGTCCTACGAGCAGTACTTC. It translates to CACDRTSGSYEQYF.

This chain joins TRBV18 and TRBJ2-1; TRBD2 matches at 7 bases. The germline CDR1 and CDR2 sequences are KGHSH and LQKENI. The CDR3 extends over 15 amino acids. The J segment lost 10 bases and the V segment lost 2 bases, leaving 11 bases of the junction unmatched. The CDR3 nucleotides read TGTGCCAGCTCACCAATCAGCGCGGGAGCAATGGAGCAGTTCTTC. Translated, it gives CASSPISAGAMEQFF.

This clone was counted a few times. V usage is TRBV19 and J usage is TRBJ1-1, with D possibly TRBD1 on 6 matching bases. V was shortened by 9 bases and J by 7 bases, with 24 bases between the two germline ends. Germline loops: CDR1 LNHDA, CDR2 SQIVND (reference sequence). The CDR3 extends over 15 amino acids. The CDR3 sequence: CASATGGRTGSEAFF. CDR3 DNA: TGTGCCAGCGCTACCGGGGGCAGAACGGGGAGTGAAGCTTTCTTT.

Only one count was recorded for this clone. The gene calls are TRBV4-1 and TRBJ2-7; D remains ambiguous. Germline CDR1 reads MGHRA; CDR2 reads YSYEKL. The V end lost 1 base, the J end lost 5 bases, and 3 bases lay between the germline ends. This CDR3 comprises 11 residues. CDR3 region: CASSQAHEQYF. Here the CDR3 DNA reads TGCGCCAGCAGCCAAGCCCACGAGCAGTACTTC.

The chain has TRBV7-9 and TRBJ1-6, with D unclear. V was trimmed by 3 bases and J by 10 bases, leaving 10 bases between them. CDR1 and CDR2 (germline): SEHNR, FQNEAQ (reference sequence). This CDR3 contains 13 residues. The CDR3 coding sequence is TGTGCCAGCAGCTTTGAAGGGAACTCACCCCTCCACTTT. Encoded protein: CASSFEGNSPLHF.

The V call is TRBV23-1, the J call TRBJ2-5; 10 bases fit TRBD1. The DNA end favors TRBJ2-7, so the J call may be wrong. TRBV23-1 is an open reading frame whose function is uncertain. The CDR3 sequence is 14 residues long. Here the CDR3 reads CASSRRDRGDEQYF. The DNA for the CDR3 is TGCGCCAGCAGCCGAAGGGACAGGGGCGACGAGCAGTACTTC.

The table lists this clone with a few counts. The chain links TRBV2 to TRBJ1-1, with unresolved D. CDR1 and CDR2 (germline): SNHLY, FYNNEI. V lost 2 bases to trimming and J lost 1 base, with 8 bases between them. CDR3 size: 14 residues. CDR3 protein: CASSELSPNTEAFF. Here the CDR3 DNA reads TGTGCCAGCAGTGAATTATCGCCGAACACTGAAGCTTTCTTT.

The chain carries TRBV7-8 and TRBJ2-7; 7 positions agree with TRBD2. Germline V lookup: CDR1 SGHVS, CDR2 FQNEAQ. After removal of 6 bases from V and 4 bases from J, the junction contained 9 bases not matched to a gene. The length of the CDR3 is 14 residues. The CDR3 nucleotides read TGTGCCAGCAGTTTTGGGAGGGTGGCTTACGAGCAGTACTTC. The encoded protein is CASSFGRVAYEQYF.

For the CDR3, the DNA is TGCGCCAGCAGCCAAGAACCTAGACAGGCATCCTACGAGCAGTACTTC. Its translation is CASSQEPRQASYEQYF. The gene calls are TRBV4-1 and TRBJ2-7; perhaps TRBD1 as D (6 bases). CDR1 and CDR2 from the germline V gene are MGHRA and YSYEKL. The CDR3 runs 16 residues. The ends were cut back, 0 bases at V and 1 base at J, with 13 bases in the middle.

The J gene is TRBJ2-7, the V gene TRBV14; 8 bases align to TRBD1. CDR1 is SGHDN and CDR2 is FVKESK in the germline V gene. The V and J ends lost 3 bases and 5 bases, in that order; junction bases with no gene match: 9. The CDR3 length is 15 residues. The CDR3 DNA reads TGTGCCAGCAGCCAGACAGGGGCCCTCTTGGACGAGCAGTACTTC. This translates into CASSQTGALLDEQYF. The full variable domain, rest sourced from reference TRBV14 and TRBJ2-7, is EAGVTQFPSHSVIEKGQTVTLRCDPISGHDNLYWYRRVMGKEIKFLLHFVKESKQDESGMPNNRFLAERTGGTYSTLKVQPAELEDSGVYFCASSQTGALLDEQYFGPGTRLTVT.

This clone was seen just once. V gene TRBV5-4 combines with J gene TRBJ2-3, with 8 nucleotides matching TRBD1. Germline CDR1 reads SGHNT; CDR2 reads YYREEE (reference sequence). V gave up 2 bases and J gave up 1 base; unmatched junction bases: 3. CDR3 length: 15 residues. The CDR3 region has the DNA TGTGCCAGCAGCTTACCGGGACAGGGCACAGATACGCAGTATTTT. Amino acids: CASSLPGQGTDTQYF.

V gene TRBV18 combines with J gene TRBJ2-1; TRBD2 is a possible D gene (6 bases). V was cut by 3 bases and J by 4 bases, with 16 bases left in between. Germline-derived CDR1 and CDR2 are KGHSH and LQKENI. The CDR3 extends over 16 amino acids. The CDR3 here is CASSPREMGLYNEQFF. Here the CDR3 DNA reads TGTGCCAGCTCACCCAGGGAGATGGGACTTTACAATGAGCAGTTCTTC. The entire variable domain, with the rest obtained from reference TRBV18 and TRBJ2-1, is as follows: NAGVMQNPRHLVRRRGQEARLRCSPMKGHSHVYWYRQLPEEGLKFMVYLQKENIIDESGMPKERFSAEFPKEGPSILRIQQVVRGDSAAYFCASSPREMGLYNEQFFGPGTRLTVL.

This chain connects TRBV28 to TRBJ1-2, with 7 nucleotides matching TRBD1. Trimming took 6 bases from V and 5 from J; bases not matched to a gene: 6. Germline CDR1 is MDHEN and CDR2 is SYDVKM. This CDR3 has 13 residues. The CDR3 loop is CASRTTGLYGYTF. DNA for the CDR3: TGTGCCAGCAGGACGACAGGGTTATATGGCTACACCTTC.